A single sample gave rise to the 19 T cell receptor beta chains below, sequenced in a study of T cells in localized non-small cell lung cancer. Generated by immunoSEQ multiplex PCR, the TCRdb table keeps only in-frame clones and is missing some. Counted here are under 20,000 clones, around 90% occurring once; the ten biggest clones make up 4% to 5%. The sequencing used peripheral blood, collected before any cancer treatment. Receptor source: an older male donor with stage I squamous cell lung carcinoma.

The genes are TRBV6-1 and TRBJ1-2, with D perhaps TRBD1 (5 bases). Germline-derived CDR1 and CDR2 are MNHNS and SASEGT. This CDR3 region has 14 residues. V was clipped by 1 base and J by 4 bases, with 10 bases between them. The chain's CDR3 is CASSEVNGGYGYTF. The CDR3 DNA follows: TGTGCCAGCAGTGAAGTGAACGGGGGCTATGGCTACACCTTC.

The chain carries TRBV9 and TRBJ1-6; D perhaps matches TRBD1 (5 bases). CDR3 length: 16 amino acids. Trimming cost V 5 bases and J 7 bases, with 19 bases left between them. Germline lookup yields CDR1 SGDLS and CDR2 YYNGEE. In DNA form, the CDR3 reads TGTGCCAGCAGTGGACAATCCAGAACCCCAAATTCACCCCTCCACTTT. Translated, it gives CASSGQSRTPNSPLHF.

This clone was counted a single time. The rearrangement joins TRBV5-4 to TRBJ1-1; D call uncertain. The CDR3 length is 10 residues. The germline CDR1 and CDR2 sequences are SGHNT and YYREEE (reference sequence). V lost 8 bases and J 3 bases, leaving 5 bases between the germline ends. The CDR3 loop reads CARIDTEAFF. DNA for the CDR3: TGTGCCAGGATCGACACTGAAGCTTTCTTT. Full variable domain (missing parts from reference TRBV5-4 and TRBJ1-1): ETGVTQSPTHLIKTRGQQVTLRCSSQSGHNTVSWYQQALGQGPQFIFQYYREEENGRGNFPPRFSGLQFPNYSSELNVNALELDDSALYLCARIDTEAFFGQGTRLTVV.

This clone has just one count. V is TRBV7-2 and J is TRBJ2-5; D not resolved. The length of the CDR3 is 15 residues. The germline V gene has CDR1 SGHTA and CDR2 FQGNSA. V was clipped by 0 bases and J by 2 bases, with 10 bases between them. CDR3 DNA: TGTGCCAGCAGCTTAGCGGCCTTCGGGCAAGAGACCCAGTACTTC. This encodes CASSLAAFGQETQYF.

The genes are TRBV28 and TRBJ2-2; TRBD2 aligns across 8 bases. The J segment lost 0 bases and the V segment lost 2 bases, leaving 5 bases of the junction unmatched. This CDR3 spans 17 amino acids. In germline, CDR1 is MDHEN, CDR2 SYDVKM. CDR3 sequence: CASSLLSGTANTGELFF. The CDR3 coding sequence is TGTGCCAGCAGTTTACTTAGCGGGACCGCGAACACCGGGGAGCTGTTTTTT. The full variable domain, its missing parts supplied by reference TRBV28 and TRBJ2-2, is DVKVTQSSRYLVKRTGEKVFLECVQDMDHENMFWYRQDPGLGLRLIYFSYDVKMKEKGDIPEGYSVSREKKERFSLILESASTNQTSMYLCASSLLSGTANTGELFFGEGSRLTVL.

This clone was recorded once. This sequence joins TRBV28 and TRBJ1-5, with TRBD1 identical over 9 bases. The CDR3 spans 15 residues. Germline CDR1 is MDHEN and CDR2 is SYDVKM. Losses at the gene ends were 5 bases for V and 5 bases for J; bases not matched to a gene: 7. The CDR3 is CASSPTDRGDQPQHF. Here the CDR3 DNA reads TGTGCCAGCAGTCCAACGGACAGGGGTGATCAGCCCCAGCATTTT. Full variable domain (rest looked up from reference TRBV28 and TRBJ1-5): DVKVTQSSRYLVKRTGEKVFLECVQDMDHENMFWYRQDPGLGLRLIYFSYDVKMKEKGDIPEGYSVSREKKERFSLILESASTNQTSMYLCASSPTDRGDQPQHFGDGTRLSIL.

V and J are TRBV4-2 and TRBJ2-6; D call uncertain. The CDR3 contains 16 residues. With 0 bases removed from V and 4 bases from J, the gap between germline ends came to 10 bases. Germline V gives CDR1 LGHNA, CDR2 YNFKEQ. The CDR3 reads CASSQDSLQGANVLTF. Here the CDR3 DNA reads TGTGCCAGCAGCCAAGATTCCTTACAAGGGGCCAACGTCCTGACTTTC.

The chain carries TRBV5-8 and TRBJ2-2; no reliable D call. The CDR3 totals 16 residues. Per the germline V gene, CDR1 is SGHTS and CDR2 is YDEGEE. V lost 0 bases to trimming and J lost 1 base, with 10 bases between them. DNA of the CDR3: TGTGCCAGCAGCTTGGGGTCGGACGGGAACACCGGGGAGCTGTTTTTT. Protein product: CASSLGSDGNTGELFF.

The chain employs TRBV18 and TRBJ2-3; 9 nucleotides match TRBD2. Germline CDR1 reads KGHSH; CDR2 reads LQKENI. V trimming: 2 bases; J trimming: 2 bases; junction bases outside the gene matches: 5. The CDR3 is 16 amino acids. CDR3 bases: TGTGCCAGCTCACCAGTGAGACTAGCGGTCACAGATACGCAGTATTTT. Translating it yields CASSPVRLAVTDTQYF.

CDR3 nucleotide sequence: TGTGCCAGCAGTTACACCTCTGGGGCCAAAAACATTCAGTACTTC. Protein sequence: CASSYTSGAKNIQYF. The chain uses TRBV6-5 and TRBJ2-4; D unresolved. CDR3 length: 15 amino acids. From germline, CDR1 is MNHEY and CDR2 SVGAGI. V was cut by 2 bases and J by 1 base, with 9 bases left in between.

V usage is TRBV29-1 and J usage is TRBJ1-2; 9 bases match TRBD1. CDR1 is SQVTM and CDR2 is ANQGSEA in the germline V gene. V gave up 1 base and J gave up 3 bases; unmatched junction bases: 15. The CDR3 length is 18 residues. The CDR3 is CSVEGGGDRVGSDYGYTF. The CDR3, as DNA: TGCAGCGTTGAAGGAGGTGGGGACAGGGTTGGGAGCGACTATGGCTACACCTTC.

Comment on this clone: Relative to the germline gene, one junction end is altered; a read error may explain this. The chain couples TRBV7-9 to TRBJ2-3; D gene unclear. The germline V gene has CDR1 SEHNR and CDR2 FQNEAQ (reference sequence). CDR3 length equals 12 residues. CDR3 region: CASSPNWGIAPF. CDR3 DNA sequence: TGTGCCAGCAGCCCAAACTGGGGTATAGCCCCATTT.

V is TRBV5-5 and J is TRBJ2-1; 14 nucleotides agree with TRBD2. CDR1 SGHKS and CDR2 YYEKEE come from the germline V gene (reference sequence). This CDR3 spans 17 amino acids. The junction had 5 bases not matched to a gene; V was cut back by 4 bases and J by 2 bases. CDR3 DNA: TGTGCCAGCAGCCCGGGACTAGCGGGAGTTACCTACAATGAGCAGTTCTTC. As protein: CASSPGLAGVTYNEQFF. The whole variable domain, remainder taken from reference TRBV5-5 and TRBJ2-1, is DAGVTQSPTHLIKTRGQQVTLRCSPISGHKSVSWYQQVLGQGPQFIFQYYEKEERGRGNFPDRFSARQFPNYSSELNVNALLLGDSALYLCASSPGLAGVTYNEQFFGPGTRLTVL.

The chain recombines TRBV25-1 with TRBJ2-6; D gene ambiguous. The V gene lost 9 bases and the J gene lost 0 bases, with 15 bases spanning the gap. In germline, CDR1 is MGHDK, CDR2 SYGVNS. This CDR3 is 16 amino acids long. The CDR3, as DNA: TGTGCCAGTGCTAAGAGAGGTGACTCTGGGGCCAACGTCCTGACTTTC. Its translation: CASAKRGDSGANVLTF.

The V call is TRBV28, the J call TRBJ2-5, with D unclear. V lost 2 bases and J lost 5, with 3 bases in between. This CDR3 is 11 amino acids long. Germline CDR1 reads MDHEN; CDR2 reads SYDVKM. The CDR3 DNA follows: TGTGCCAGCAGTTTAGGGGAGACCCAGTACTTC. Residues: CASSLGETQYF. The full variable domain, rest sourced from reference TRBV28 and TRBJ2-5, is DVKVTQSSRYLVKRTGEKVFLECVQDMDHENMFWYRQDPGLGLRLIYFSYDVKMKEKGDIPEGYSVSREKKERFSLILESASTNQTSMYLCASSLGETQYFGPGTRLLVL.

This rearrangement joins TRBV5-1 to TRBJ2-1; tentatively, D is TRBD2 (5 bases). The CDR3 consists of 15 residues. V gave up 2 bases and J gave up 4 bases, with 13 bases separating them. The germline gives CDR1 SGHRS, CDR2 YFSETQ. CDR3 in amino acids: CASSFTGEEYNEQFF. DNA of the CDR3: TGCGCCAGCAGCTTCACCGGGGAAGAATACAATGAGCAGTTCTTC.

The chain combines TRBV7-8 with TRBJ2-5; 8 bases agree with TRBD2. Germline lookup yields CDR1 SGHVS and CDR2 FQNEAQ. The CDR3 runs 14 residues. V dropped 3 bases and J dropped 5; count of bases not matched to a gene: 5. Here the CDR3 DNA reads TGTGCCAGCAGCTTGAGACTAGCGTGGGAGACCCAGTACTTC. Its protein product is CASSLRLAWETQYF.

V is TRBV7-9 and J is TRBJ2-5; 7 bases match TRBD1. The V and J ends lost 2 bases and 4 bases, in that order; junction bases with no gene match: 7. There are 15 residues in the CDR3. Germline-derived CDR1 and CDR2 are SEHNR and FQNEAQ (reference sequence). CDR3 in amino acids: CASSLYGDRGETQYF. The CDR3 DNA is TGTGCCAGCAGCTTATACGGGGACAGAGGAGAGACCCAGTACTTC.

The rearrangement uses TRBV29-1 and TRBJ2-1; 12 bases align to TRBD2. This CDR3 has 13 amino acids. CDR1 SQVTM and CDR2 ANQGSEA come from the germline V gene. V was pared by 5 bases and J by 7 bases, with 3 bases of the junction left unmatched. The CDR3, as DNA: TGCAGCGTTCTAGCGGGAGGGACGAATGAGCAGTTCTTC. Amino acids: CSVLAGGTNEQFF.